This TCR beta chain was found in a study of blood T cell repertoires in COVID-19. About the study: Donors in the United States, Italy and Spain gave samples during acute or convalescent COVID-19. PBMCs, B-cell-depleted T cells, or T cells were the source of the cDNA or gDNA that made up the material.

This table comes from immunoSEQ multiplex PCR, and its TCRdb copy is limited to in-frame clones, with some not included. Of about 32,000 clones detected, approximately 95% appear once; the ten largest clones hold around 0.9%. The TCR sequence derives from a male donor with active COVID-19. Sequenced sample: peripheral blood.

The CDR3, as DNA: TGTGCCAGCAGTTATAGAAGGGACAGGGCAAACACTGAAGCTTTCTTT. Protein sequence: CASSYRRDRANTEAFF. V usage is TRBV6-6 and J usage is TRBJ1-1, with TRBD1 matching over 9 bases. V shed 3 bases and J 2 bases; nucleotides not matched to a gene: 7. The CDR3 has 16 amino acids. Looked up from germline, CDR1 is MNHNY and CDR2 is SVGAGI (reference sequence).